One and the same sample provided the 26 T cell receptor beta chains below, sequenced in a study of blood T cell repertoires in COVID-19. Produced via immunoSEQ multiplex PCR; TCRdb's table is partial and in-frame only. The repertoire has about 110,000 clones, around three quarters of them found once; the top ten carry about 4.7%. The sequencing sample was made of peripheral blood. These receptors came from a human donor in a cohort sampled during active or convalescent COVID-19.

The CDR3 coding sequence is TGTGCCAGCAACGTGAGGAACACCGGGGAGCTGTTTTTT. Residues: CASNVRNTGELFF. The chain uses TRBV6-5 and TRBJ2-2, with D unresolved. The CDR3 covers 13 residues. The germline V gene has CDR1 MNHEY and CDR2 SVGAGI. Trimming pared 7 bases from V and 1 base from J, leaving 7 bases between.

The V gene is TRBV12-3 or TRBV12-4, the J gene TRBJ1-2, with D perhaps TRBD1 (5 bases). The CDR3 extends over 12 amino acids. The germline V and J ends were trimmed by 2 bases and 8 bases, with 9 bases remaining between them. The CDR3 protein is CASSLQGAGYTF. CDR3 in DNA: TGTGCCAGCAGTTTACAGGGCGCGGGCTACACCTTC.

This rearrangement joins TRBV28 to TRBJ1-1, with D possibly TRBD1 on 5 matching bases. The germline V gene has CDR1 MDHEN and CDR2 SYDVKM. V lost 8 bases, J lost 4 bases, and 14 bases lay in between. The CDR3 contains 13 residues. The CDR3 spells CASSARVATEAFF. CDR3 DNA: TGTGCCAGCTCCGCCAGGGTGGCCACTGAAGCTTTCTTT.

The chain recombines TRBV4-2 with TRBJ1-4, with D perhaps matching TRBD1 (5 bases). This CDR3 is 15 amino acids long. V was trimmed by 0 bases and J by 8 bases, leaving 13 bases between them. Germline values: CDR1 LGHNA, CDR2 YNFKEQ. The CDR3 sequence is CASSQESGVGEKLFF. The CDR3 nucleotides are TGTGCCAGCAGCCAAGAATCGGGGGTGGGGGAAAAACTGTTTTTT.

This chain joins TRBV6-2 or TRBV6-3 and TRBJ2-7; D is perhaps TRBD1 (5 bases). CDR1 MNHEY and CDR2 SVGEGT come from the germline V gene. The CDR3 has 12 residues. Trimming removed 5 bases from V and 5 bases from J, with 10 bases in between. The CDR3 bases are TGTGCCAGCAGTAACACAGGAAACGAGCAGTACTTC. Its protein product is CASSNTGNEQYF.

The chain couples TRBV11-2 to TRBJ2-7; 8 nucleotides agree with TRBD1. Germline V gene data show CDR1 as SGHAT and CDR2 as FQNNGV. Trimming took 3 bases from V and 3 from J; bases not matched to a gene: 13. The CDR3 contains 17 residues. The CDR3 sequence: CASSLFGQGNRDYEQYF. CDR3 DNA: TGTGCCAGCAGCTTGTTCGGACAGGGAAACAGGGACTACGAGCAGTACTTC. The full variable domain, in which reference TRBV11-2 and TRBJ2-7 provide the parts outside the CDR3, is EAGVAQSPRYKIIEKRQSVAFWCNPISGHATLYWYQQILGQGPKLLIQFQNNGVVDDSQLPKDRFSAERLKGVDSTLKIQPAKLEDSAVYLCASSLFGQGNRDYEQYFGPGTRLTVT.

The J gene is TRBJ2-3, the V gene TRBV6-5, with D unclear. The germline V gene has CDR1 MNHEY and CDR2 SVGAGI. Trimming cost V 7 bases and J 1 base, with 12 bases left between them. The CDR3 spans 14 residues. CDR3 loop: CASTHPPGTDTQYF. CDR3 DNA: TGTGCCAGCACCCACCCCCCAGGCACAGATACGCAGTATTTT.

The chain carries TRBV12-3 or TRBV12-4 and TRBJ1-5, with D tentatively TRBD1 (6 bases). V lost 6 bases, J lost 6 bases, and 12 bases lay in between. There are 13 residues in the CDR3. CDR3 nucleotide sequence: TGTGCCAGCAGCTCCCGGACAGTTCAGCCCCAGCATTTT. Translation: CASSSRTVQPQHF.

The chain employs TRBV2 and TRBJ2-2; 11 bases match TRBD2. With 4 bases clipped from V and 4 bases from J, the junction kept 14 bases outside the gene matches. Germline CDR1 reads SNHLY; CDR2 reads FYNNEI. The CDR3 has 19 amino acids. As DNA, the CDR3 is TGTGCCAGCAGTGGGTCTAGCGGGAGGTCACCAAGGGTCACCGGGGAGCTGTTTTTT. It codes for CASSGSSGRSPRVTGELFF.

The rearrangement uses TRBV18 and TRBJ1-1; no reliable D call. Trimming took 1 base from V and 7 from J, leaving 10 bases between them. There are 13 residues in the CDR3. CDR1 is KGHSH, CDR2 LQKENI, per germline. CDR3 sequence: CASSPRDPIEAFF. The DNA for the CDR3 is TGTGCCAGCTCACCACGCGATCCGATTGAAGCTTTCTTT.

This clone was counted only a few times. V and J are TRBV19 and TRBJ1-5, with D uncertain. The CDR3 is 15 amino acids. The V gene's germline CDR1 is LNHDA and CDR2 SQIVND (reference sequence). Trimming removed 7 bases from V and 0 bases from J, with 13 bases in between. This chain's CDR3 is CASIGVGGSNQPQHF. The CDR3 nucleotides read TGTGCCAGTATCGGTGTCGGAGGTAGCAATCAGCCCCAGCATTTT.

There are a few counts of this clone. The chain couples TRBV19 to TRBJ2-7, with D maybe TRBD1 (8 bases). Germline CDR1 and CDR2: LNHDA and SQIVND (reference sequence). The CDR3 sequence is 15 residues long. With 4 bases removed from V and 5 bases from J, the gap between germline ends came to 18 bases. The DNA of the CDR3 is TGTGCCAGTAGTACCGGGGGGACAGGCGGTAACGAGCAGTACTTC. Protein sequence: CASSTGGTGGNEQYF. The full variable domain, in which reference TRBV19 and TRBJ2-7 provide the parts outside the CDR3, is DGGITQSPKYLFRKEGQNVTLSCEQNLNHDAMYWYRQDPGQGLRLIYYSQIVNDFQKGDIAEGYSVSREKKESFPLTVTSAQKNPTAFYLCASSTGGTGGNEQYFGPGTRLTVT.

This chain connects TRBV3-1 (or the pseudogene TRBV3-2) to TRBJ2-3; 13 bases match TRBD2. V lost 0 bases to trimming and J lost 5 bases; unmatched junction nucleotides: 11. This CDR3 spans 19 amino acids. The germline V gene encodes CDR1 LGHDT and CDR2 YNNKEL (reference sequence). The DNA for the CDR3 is TGTGCCAGCAGCCAAGATCGGGACGGACTAGCGGGAGTTCGAGATACGCAGTATTTT. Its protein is CASSQDRDGLAGVRDTQYF.

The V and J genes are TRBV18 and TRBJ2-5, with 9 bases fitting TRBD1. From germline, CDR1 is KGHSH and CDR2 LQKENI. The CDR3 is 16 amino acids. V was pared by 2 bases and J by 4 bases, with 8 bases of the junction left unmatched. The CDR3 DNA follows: TGTGCCAGCTCACCATCCGGGACAGGGAGACGAGAGACCCAGTACTTC. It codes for CASSPSGTGRRETQYF.

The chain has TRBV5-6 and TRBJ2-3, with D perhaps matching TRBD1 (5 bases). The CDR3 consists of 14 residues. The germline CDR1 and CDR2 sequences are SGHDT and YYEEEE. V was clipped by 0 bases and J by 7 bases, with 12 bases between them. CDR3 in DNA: TGTGCCAGCAGCTTGGTGGACACCAAAAATACGCAGTATTTT. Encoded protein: CASSLVDTKNTQYF.

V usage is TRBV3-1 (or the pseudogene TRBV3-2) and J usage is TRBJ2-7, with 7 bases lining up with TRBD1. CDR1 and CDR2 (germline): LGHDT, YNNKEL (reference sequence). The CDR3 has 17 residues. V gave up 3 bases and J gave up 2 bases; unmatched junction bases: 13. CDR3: CASSHYPPQGRAYEQYF. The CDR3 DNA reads TGTGCCAGCAGCCATTACCCACCACAGGGGAGAGCCTACGAGCAGTACTTC.

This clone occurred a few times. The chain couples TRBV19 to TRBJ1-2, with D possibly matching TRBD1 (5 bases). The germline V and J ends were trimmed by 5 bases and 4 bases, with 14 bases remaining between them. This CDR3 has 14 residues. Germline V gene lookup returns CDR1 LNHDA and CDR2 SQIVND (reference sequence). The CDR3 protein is CASSPLGGSYGYTF. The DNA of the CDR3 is TGTGCCAGTAGTCCGCTTGGGGGGAGCTATGGCTACACCTTC.

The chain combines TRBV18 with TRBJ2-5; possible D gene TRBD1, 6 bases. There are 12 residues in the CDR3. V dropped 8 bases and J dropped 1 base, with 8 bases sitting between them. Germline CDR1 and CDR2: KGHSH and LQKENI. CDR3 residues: CASQGSQETQYF. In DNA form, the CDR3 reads TGTGCCAGCCAGGGGTCCCAAGAGACCCAGTACTTC.

CDR3 protein: CATNTGELFF. Written as DNA, the CDR3 is TGTGCCACTAACACCGGGGAGCTGTTTTTT. The rearrangement links TRBV6-5 to TRBJ2-2; D is unresolved. The ends were cut back, 10 bases at V and 2 bases at J, with 2 bases in the middle. The CDR3 is 10 amino acids. CDR1 and CDR2 (germline): MNHEY, SVGAGI.

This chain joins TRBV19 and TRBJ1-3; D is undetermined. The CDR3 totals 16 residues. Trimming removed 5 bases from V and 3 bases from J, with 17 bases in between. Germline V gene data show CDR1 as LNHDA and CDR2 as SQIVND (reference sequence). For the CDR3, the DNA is TGTGCCAGTAGTCCTCTATTCCAAGGAGGTGGAAACACCATATATTTT. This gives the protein CASSPLFQGGGNTIYF.

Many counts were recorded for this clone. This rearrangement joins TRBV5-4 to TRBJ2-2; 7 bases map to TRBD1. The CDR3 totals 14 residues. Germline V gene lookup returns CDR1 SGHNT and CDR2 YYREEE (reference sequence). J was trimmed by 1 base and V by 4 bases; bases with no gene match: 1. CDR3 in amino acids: CASSRTGNTGELFF. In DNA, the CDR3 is TGTGCCAGCAGCCGGACAGGGAACACCGGGGAGCTGTTTTTT.

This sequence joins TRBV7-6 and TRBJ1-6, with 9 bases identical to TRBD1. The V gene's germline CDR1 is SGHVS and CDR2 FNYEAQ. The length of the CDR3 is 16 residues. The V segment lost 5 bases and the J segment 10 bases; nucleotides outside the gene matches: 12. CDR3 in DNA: TGTGCCAGCAGCGTAGGACAGGGGTATTCCAAATCACCCCTCCACTTT. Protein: CASSVGQGYSKSPLHF. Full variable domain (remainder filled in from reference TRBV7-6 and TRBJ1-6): GAGVSQSPRYKVTKRGQDVALRCDPISGHVSLYWYRQALGQGPEFLTYFNYEAQQDKSGLPNDRFSAERPEGSISTLTIQRTEQRDSAMYRCASSVGQGYSKSPLHFGNGTRLTVT.

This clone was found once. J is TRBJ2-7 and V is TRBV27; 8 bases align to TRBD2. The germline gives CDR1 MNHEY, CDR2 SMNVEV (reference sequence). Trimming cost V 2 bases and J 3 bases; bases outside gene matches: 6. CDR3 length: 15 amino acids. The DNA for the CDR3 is TGTGCCAGCAGTTTAAACGGGGGGGGTGGCTACGAGCAGTACTTC. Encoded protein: CASSLNGGGGYEQYF.

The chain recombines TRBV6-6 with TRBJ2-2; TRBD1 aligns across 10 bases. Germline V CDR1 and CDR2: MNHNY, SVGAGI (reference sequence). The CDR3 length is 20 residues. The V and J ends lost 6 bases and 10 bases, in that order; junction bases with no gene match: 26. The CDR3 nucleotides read TGTGCCAGCAGCCGCTCGATACCAGGGACAGGGGTTTCCGCGCGCGAGGAGCTGTTTTTT. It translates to CASSRSIPGTGVSAREELFF.

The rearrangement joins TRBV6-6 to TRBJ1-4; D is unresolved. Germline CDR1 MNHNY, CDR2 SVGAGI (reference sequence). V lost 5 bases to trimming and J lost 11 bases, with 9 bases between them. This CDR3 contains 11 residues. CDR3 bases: TGTGCCAGCAGTCAAACAAAGAAACTGTTTTTT. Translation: CASSQTKKLFF.

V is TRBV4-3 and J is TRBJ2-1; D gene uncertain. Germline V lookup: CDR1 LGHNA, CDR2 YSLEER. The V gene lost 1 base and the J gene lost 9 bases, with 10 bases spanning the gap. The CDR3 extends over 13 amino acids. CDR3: CASSQAILGEQFF. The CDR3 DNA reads TGCGCCAGCAGCCAAGCTATCCTCGGTGAGCAGTTCTTC.